This entry is about one TCR beta chain. Its antigen is unidentified. Caucasian, healthy and from Russia, the donors were aged between roughly 6 and 95. It was approximately 10 milliliters of peripheral blood that were drawn from each donor. This CDR3 has 17 amino acids. With V trimmed by 0 bases and J by 6 bases, 14 bases remained unmatched. Germline V gene sequence: CDR1 SQVTM, CDR2 ANQGSEA. The record originates from a study of blood T cells in healthy people across ages. Regarding the study as a whole: In long-lived donors, naive CD4+ cell counts and diversity exceeded those of aged donors. Naive T cell percentage by flow cytometry tracked strongly with beta diversity.

A second roughly 7 to 12 cycle PCR used barcoded and J-beta primers. TCRdb reanalysed the 5' RACE reads using MiXCR and keeps one entry per CDR3 protein. This sample has hundreds of thousands of distinct CDR3 sequences, with roughly three fifths found just once. The sequence was collected from a man aged 40-55 years in good health. The source material was blood. The genes are TRBV29-1 and TRBJ2-1, with TRBD2 matching 7 bases. The DNA for the CDR3 is TGCAGCGTTGAAGACCTCAAGAGGACTAGGACGGCCAATGAGCAGTTCTTC. Its protein is CSVEDLKRTRTANEQFF.